The 7 T cell receptor beta chains reported below all come from one sample, sequenced in a study of technical replicates of blood from a handful of donors. Clones were sequenced by immunoSEQ multiplex PCR, and TCRdb holds only the in-frame ones, with some missing. In the table there are 80,000 or so clones, roughly 94% of which are singletons. The sequenced sample was T cells isolated from PBMCs. Receptors originate from a human donor in good health.

CDR3 amino acids: CASSASPGQGVNQPQHF. DNA for the CDR3: TGTGCCAGCAGCGCTTCCCCGGGACAGGGGGTTAATCAGCCCCAGCATTTT. J is TRBJ1-5 and V is TRBV9; TRBD1 matches 11 bases. Germline V gene sequence: CDR1 SGDLS, CDR2 YYNGEE. The CDR3 sequence is 17 residues long. V lost 3 bases to trimming and J lost 4 bases; unmatched junction nucleotides: 9.

The chain links TRBV6-5 to TRBJ2-1; 13 nucleotides line up with TRBD2. CDR1 is MNHEY, CDR2 SVGAGI, per germline. This CDR3 has 14 residues. J was trimmed by 7 bases and V by 5 bases; bases with no gene match: 2. The CDR3 spells CASSGTSGINEQFF. DNA of the CDR3: TGTGCCAGCAGTGGGACTAGCGGGATAAATGAGCAGTTCTTC.

The chain combines TRBV9 with TRBJ2-3; 7 bases are a match to TRBD2. Germline V lookup: CDR1 SGDLS, CDR2 YYNGEE. The CDR3 is made up of 15 amino acids. V dropped 3 bases and J dropped 4; count of bases not matched to a gene: 8. The CDR3 loop reads CASSEIGRRADTQYF. DNA for the CDR3: TGTGCCAGCAGCGAAATCGGGAGGCGGGCAGATACGCAGTATTTT.

The chain uses TRBV5-8 and TRBJ1-5; 7 nucleotides match TRBD1. Germline V gene lookup returns CDR1 SGHTS and CDR2 YDEGEE. The V segment lost 4 bases and the J segment 0 bases; nucleotides outside the gene matches: 10. This CDR3 has 17 amino acids. CDR3 sequence reads: CASSARTGQYSNQPQHF. The CDR3 coding sequence is TGTGCCAGCAGCGCCAGGACAGGACAATATAGCAATCAGCCCCAGCATTTT.

V gene TRBV4-3 combines with J gene TRBJ2-7; 9 positions agree with TRBD1. V lost 0 bases, J lost 3 bases, and 6 bases stayed unmatched. Germline V gene sequence: CDR1 LGHNA, CDR2 YSLEER. CDR3 length: 16 residues. CDR3 DNA sequence: TGCGCCAGCAGCCAAGAGACATCGGGACAGGGCTACGAGCAGTACTTC. Translated: CASSQETSGQGYEQYF.

V usage is TRBV19 and J usage is TRBJ2-2; D may be TRBD1 (6 bases). The V end was cut by 6 bases, the J end by 5 bases, with 13 bases between. The CDR3 extends over 14 amino acids. Per the germline V gene, CDR1 is LNHDA and CDR2 is SQIVND (reference sequence). For the CDR3, the DNA is TGTGCCAGTAGCCTACAGGGCTGGACCGGGGAGCTGTTTTTT. Its translation is CASSLQGWTGELFF.

The chain employs TRBV9 and TRBJ2-7; D might be TRBD1 (6 bases). Trimming pared 3 bases from V and 3 bases from J, leaving 10 bases between. The CDR3 contains 13 residues. CDR1 and CDR2 (germline): SGDLS, YYNGEE. The DNA of the CDR3 is TGTGCCAGCAGCGGGGACAACCTCTACGAGCAGTACTTC. Amino acid sequence: CASSGDNLYEQYF. The complete variable domain, with remaining parts taken from reference TRBV9 and TRBJ2-7, reads DSGVTQTPKHLITATGQRVTLRCSPRSGDLSVYWYQQSLDQGLQFLIQYYNGEERAKGNILERFSAQQFPDLHSELNLSSLELGDSALYFCASSGDNLYEQYFGPGTRLTVT.